This T cell receptor (beta chain) is from a study of beta chain features in type 1 diabetes. Study-level information: When patients were set against healthy donors, age, gender and cell yields were similar.

CD4+ cells of the naive, central memory, regulatory and stem cell-like memory types were sorted via CD45RO/CCR7/CD25/CD127/CD95/CD27. Of note for this clone: Its antigen is unknown.

The isolated RNA, all of it, was reverse transcribed, so expressed TCRB transcripts were what got sequenced. Here immunoSEQ multiplex PCR was the method, and the copy in TCRdb shows in-frame clones only, minus some. The sample lists approximately 730,000 clones, under 15% seen once, with less than 0.025% in the top ten. Study results and caveats: TCRB CDR3s from Type 1 diabetes patients were moderately but significantly shorter in all four CD4+ subsets. Relative to healthy donors, patients appeared to have naive, central memory and Treg TCRB repertoires that were more similar.

CDR3 size: 16 residues. This sequence was found in a man between 18 and 29 years old with type 1 diabetes. The sequenced material came from naive CD4+ T cells from blood. The genes are TRBV21-1 and TRBJ1-5. TRBV21-1 counts as a pseudogene. The CDR3 region is CASSKPSGGGNQPQHF. CDR3 nucleotide sequence: TGTGCCAGCAGCAAACCGTCAGGTGGGGGCAATCAGCCCCAGCATTTT.